The 19 T cell receptor beta chains below come from one sample, sequenced in a study of response to subunit inactivated influenza vaccine. From the RT-PCR reads, TCRdb called clonotypes with MiXCR, one entry per CDR3 protein. There are around 480,000 distinct CDR3 sequences in the sample; approximately 11% occur only once, and approximately 12% lies in the top ten. Here the sequenced sample was PBMCs from blood, taken about 40 days after vaccination. The receptor source for this set is a man between 50 and 59 years old who received an inactivated influenza vaccine.

This clonotype has a count of ten or more. The chain recombines TRBV4-2 with TRBJ2-3; D is possibly TRBD1 or TRBD2 (5 bases each). Germline CDR1 reads LGHNA; CDR2 reads YNFKEQ. Trimming stripped 0 bases from V and 4 bases from J, with 11 bases between. CDR3 size: 15 residues. The CDR3 nucleotides are TGTGCCAGCAGCCAAGATGGGGACGCATCAGATACGCAGTATTTT. Translation: CASSQDGDASDTQYF.

In its sample, this clonotype was seen many times. This sequence joins TRBV5-1 and TRBJ2-2, with D unresolved. The germline gives CDR1 SGHRS, CDR2 YFSETQ. With 4 bases removed from V and 0 bases from J, the gap between germline ends came to 10 bases. The CDR3 is made up of 15 amino acids. The CDR3 DNA follows: TGCGCCAGCAGCCCTCATGCGGCGAACACCGGGGAGCTGTTTTTT. Translating it yields CASSPHAANTGELFF.

The table lists this clonotype with a few counts. This chain links TRBV6-2 or TRBV6-3 with TRBJ2-1, with TRBD2 matching 14 bases. V lost 0 bases to trimming and J lost 3 bases; unmatched junction nucleotides: 4. The CDR3 spans 18 residues. Germline V CDR1 and CDR2: MNHEY, SVGEGT. The CDR3 reads CASSYSGLAGGNYNEQFF. CDR3 DNA: TGTGCCAGCAGTTACTCCGGACTAGCGGGGGGAAACTACAATGAGCAGTTCTTC.

This clonotype was counted at least ten times. The genes are TRBV25-1 and TRBJ2-1; TRBD2 agrees at 7 bases. CDR1 MGHDK and CDR2 SYGVNS come from the germline V gene. The CDR3 extends over 14 amino acids. Trimming removed 4 bases from V and 4 bases from J; junction bases left unmatched: 4. CDR3 nucleotides: TGTGCCAGCAGTGGTGCGGGGGTATACAATGAGCAGTTCTTC. It encodes CASSGAGVYNEQFF.

This clonotype showed up many times. The gene calls are TRBV5-1 and TRBJ1-2; D might be TRBD1 (5 bases). V was cut by 4 bases and J by 6 bases, with 16 bases left in between. CDR3 size: 14 residues. Looked up from germline, CDR1 is SGHRS and CDR2 is YFSETQ. CDR3 in amino acids: CASSIRDRGDGYTF. CDR3 nucleotides: TGCGCCAGCAGCATCCGGGACCGAGGGGATGGCTACACCTTC.

This clonotype was counted between two and nine times. The chain uses TRBV5-1 and TRBJ2-7; maybe TRBD1 (5 bases). Germline CDR1 is SGHRS and CDR2 is YFSETQ. The CDR3 runs 15 residues. V was trimmed by 3 bases and J by 0 bases, leaving 13 bases between them. CDR3 bases: TGCGCCAGCAGCTCCAGGGTTTCCTCCTCCTACGAGCAGTACTTC. The encoded protein is CASSSRVSSSYEQYF.

This chain joins TRBV6-2 or TRBV6-3 and TRBJ1-5, with D tentatively TRBD1 (6 bases). This CDR3 comprises 18 residues. V gave up 2 bases and J gave up 7 bases, with 24 bases separating them. Germline loops: CDR1 MNHEY, CDR2 SVGEGT. This CDR3 reads CASSYPDNRVGAGQPQHF. Here the CDR3 DNA reads TGTGCCAGCAGTTACCCAGACAATCGTGTGGGGGCGGGACAGCCCCAGCATTTT.

The chain is built from TRBV7-6 and TRBJ2-2; TRBD2 agrees at 12 bases. The CDR3 runs 17 residues. Trimming at V came to 1 base and at J to 4 bases, leaving 4 bases not matched to a gene. Looked up from germline, CDR1 is SGHVS and CDR2 is FNYEAQ. CDR3 sequence reads: CASSLVPGLAGTGELFF. The CDR3 nucleotides are TGTGCCAGCAGCTTAGTTCCGGGACTAGCGGGCACCGGGGAGCTGTTTTTT. The full variable domain, rest sourced from reference TRBV7-6 and TRBJ2-2, is GAGVSQSPRYKVTKRGQDVALRCDPISGHVSLYWYRQALGQGPEFLTYFNYEAQQDKSGLPNDRFSAERPEGSISTLTIQRTEQRDSAMYRCASSLVPGLAGTGELFFGEGSRLTVL.

The chain carries TRBV6-6 and TRBJ2-1, with D possibly TRBD2 on 5 matching bases. This CDR3 has 12 residues. Germline V gene data show CDR1 as MNHNY and CDR2 as SVGAGI (reference sequence). The V end lost 4 bases, the J end lost 10 bases, and 11 bases lay between the germline ends. This CDR3 is CASSSTGGEQFF. The CDR3 coding sequence is TGTGCCAGCAGTTCGACCGGCGGGGAGCAGTTCTTC.

This clonotype was counted a few times. This chain links TRBV12-3 or TRBV12-4 with TRBJ2-5; 9 nucleotides align to TRBD2. The trim removed 7 bases at V and 4 bases at J, leaving 7 bases unmatched. The CDR3 is made up of 14 amino acids. The CDR3 DNA is TGTGCCAGCACCCCTGCGGGGGGGGGAGAGACCCAGTACTTC. This translates into CASTPAGGGETQYF.

The rearrangement links TRBV7-8 to TRBJ2-1; D remains ambiguous. This CDR3 has 15 residues. The germline CDR1 and CDR2 sequences are SGHVS and FQNEAQ. V lost 5 bases to trimming and J lost 9 bases, with 20 bases between them. CDR3 nucleotides: TGTGCCAGCAGCCCTATCCTCGCCAATTTGGGTGAGCAGTTCTTC. This gives the protein CASSPILANLGEQFF.

The gene calls are TRBV12-3 or TRBV12-4 and TRBJ2-5, with D perhaps assigned TRBD1 or TRBD2 (7 bases each). V gave up 1 base and J gave up 4 bases, with 13 bases separating them. The CDR3 sequence is 15 residues long. In DNA form, the CDR3 reads TGTGCCAGCAGTTTAGGGGAGGGGGCCCCAGAGACCCAGTACTTC. It specifies CASSLGEGAPETQYF.

The chain uses TRBV12-3 or TRBV12-4 and TRBJ2-3; 9 bases map to TRBD1. The CDR3 has 15 residues. V lost 6 bases and J lost 6; bases outside the gene matches: 10. CDR3 amino acids: CASSPQGAGWDTQYF. The CDR3 coding sequence is TGTGCCAGCAGCCCACAGGGGGCGGGATGGGATACGCAGTATTTT.

Only a few counts were recorded for this clonotype. The J gene is TRBJ2-3, the V gene TRBV5-1; 7 nucleotides align to TRBD1. The CDR3 contains 13 residues. Germline CDR1 reads SGHRS; CDR2 reads YFSETQ. V lost 5 bases and J lost 6; bases outside the gene matches: 6. CDR3 amino acids: CASRRGTADTQYF. CDR3 DNA: TGCGCCAGCAGAAGAGGGACAGCGGATACGCAGTATTTT.

The genes are TRBV5-1 and TRBJ2-5, with 14 bases lining up with TRBD2. The CDR3 sequence is 17 residues long. Germline V CDR1 and CDR2: SGHRS, YFSETQ. The V segment lost 4 bases and the J segment 4 bases; nucleotides outside the gene matches: 9. CDR3 coding DNA: TGCGCCAGCAGCCTGTCGACTAGCGGGAGGGGAAGAGAGACCCAGTACTTC. Protein: CASSLSTSGRGRETQYF.

This clonotype was seen many times. The junction shows a germline mismatch at one end, possibly a read error. The chain links TRBV24-1 to TRBJ2-3, with D perhaps matching TRBD1 (5 bases). The CDR3 covers 15 residues. CDR1 and CDR2 from the germline V gene are KGHDR and SFDVKD. The CDR3 region is CATRDSTESTDTQYF. Written as DNA, the CDR3 is TGTGCCACCAGGGATTCGACAGAGAGCACAGATACGCAGTATTTT.

Only a few counts were recorded for this clonotype. This chain connects TRBV7-3 to TRBJ2-3; TRBD2 matches 10 bases. The CDR3 length is 14 residues. Germline V gives CDR1 SGHTA, CDR2 FQGTGA. After removal of 6 bases from V and 2 bases from J, the junction contained 2 bases not matched to a gene. CDR3 nucleotide sequence: TGTGCCAGCAGACTAGCGGGACACACAGATACGCAGTATTTT. Its protein product is CASRLAGHTDTQYF.

The chain carries TRBV20-1 and TRBJ2-4, with 8 bases that match TRBD1. The germline gives CDR1 DFQATT, CDR2 SNEGSKA (reference sequence). There are 16 residues in the CDR3. Trimming cost V 6 bases and J 0 bases; bases outside gene matches: 10. CDR3 DNA: TGCAGTGCCCGAATCCCAGGGGGCTTAGCCAAAAACATTCAGTACTTC. Translated: CSARIPGGLAKNIQYF.

This clonotype was seen ten or more times. The chain employs TRBV5-1 and TRBJ2-7; D unclear. This CDR3 is built from 12 residues. V was shortened by 0 bases and J by 6 bases, with 7 bases between the two germline ends. The V gene's germline CDR1 is SGHRS and CDR2 YFSETQ. The CDR3 DNA reads as TGCGCCAGCAGCTTGGATCTGGTCGAGCAGTACTTC. This codes for CASSLDLVEQYF.